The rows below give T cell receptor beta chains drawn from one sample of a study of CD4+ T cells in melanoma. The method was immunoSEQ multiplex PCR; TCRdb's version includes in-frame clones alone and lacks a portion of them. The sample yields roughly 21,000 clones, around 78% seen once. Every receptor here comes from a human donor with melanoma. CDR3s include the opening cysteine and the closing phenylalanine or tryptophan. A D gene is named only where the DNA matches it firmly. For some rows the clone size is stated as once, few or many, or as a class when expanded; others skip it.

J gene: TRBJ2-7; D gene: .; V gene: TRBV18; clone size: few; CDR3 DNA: TGTGCCAGCTCACCCGAGGGGGGGGCCTACGAGCAGTACTTC; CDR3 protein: CASSPEGGAYEQYF
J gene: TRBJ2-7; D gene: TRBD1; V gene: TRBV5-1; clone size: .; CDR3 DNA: TGCGCCAGCAGCTTGAGGGACAGCCTATACGAGCAGTACTTC; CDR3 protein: CASSLRDSLYEQYF
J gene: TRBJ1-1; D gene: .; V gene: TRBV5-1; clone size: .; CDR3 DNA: TGCGCCAGCAGCTTGCCTGGAGGGAAGAACACTGAAGCTTTCTTT; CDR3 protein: CASSLPGGKNTEAFF
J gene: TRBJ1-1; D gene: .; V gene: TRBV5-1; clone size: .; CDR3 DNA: TGCGCCAGTCACCTGGTGGGGCCGAACACTGAAGCTTTCTTT; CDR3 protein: CASHLVGPNTEAFF
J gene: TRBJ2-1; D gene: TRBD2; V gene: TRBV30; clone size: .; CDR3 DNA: TGTGCCTGGACAACGCGGGGACTAGGGACCTACAATGAGCAGTTCTTC; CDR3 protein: CAWTTRGLGTYNEQFF
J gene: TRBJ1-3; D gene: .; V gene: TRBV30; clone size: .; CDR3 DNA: TGTGCCTGGAGTGTGGACGGAAACACCATATATTTT; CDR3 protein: CAWSVDGNTIYF
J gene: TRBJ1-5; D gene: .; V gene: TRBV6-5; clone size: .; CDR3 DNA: TGTGCCAGCAGTTACTCGGGTGGTAGCAATCAGCCCCAGCATTTT; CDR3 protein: CASSYSGGSNQPQHF
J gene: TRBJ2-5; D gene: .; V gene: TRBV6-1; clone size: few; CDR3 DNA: TGTGCCAGCAGTGTACCCCAGGGCTCCACCCAGTACTTC; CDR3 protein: CASSVPQGSTQYF
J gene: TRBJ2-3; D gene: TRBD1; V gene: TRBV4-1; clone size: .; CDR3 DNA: TGCGCCAGCAGCCGAGGACAGGGCGAAGTTCACACGCAGTATTTT; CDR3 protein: CASSRGQGEVHTQYF
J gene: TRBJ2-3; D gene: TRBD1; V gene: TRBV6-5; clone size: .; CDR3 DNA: TGTGCCAGCAGTTCACCCGGGACAGGGCGCACAGATACGCAGTATTTT; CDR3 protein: CASSSPGTGRTDTQYF
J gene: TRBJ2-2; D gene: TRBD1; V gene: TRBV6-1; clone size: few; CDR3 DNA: TGTGCCAGCAGTGAAGCGCTGACAGGGTTTTATCCCGGGGAGCTGTTTTTT; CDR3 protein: CASSEALTGFYPGELFF
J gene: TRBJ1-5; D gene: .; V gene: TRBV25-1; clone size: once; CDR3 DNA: TGTGCCAGCAGTGAACCGGAGCTAAATCAGCCCCAGCATTTT; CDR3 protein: CASSEPELNQPQHF